One sample yielded the 10 T cell receptor beta chains listed below, sequenced in a study of shared clonotypes between healthy human individuals. Naivety among CD8 cells was defined by CD45RO negativity and positive CCR7 selection, thereby excluding terminally differentiated effector memory CD45RA+ cells. The method was immunoSEQ multiplex PCR; TCRdb's version includes in-frame clones alone and lacks a portion of them. This sample has millions of clones, with approximately 94% found just once. The material sequenced was naive CD8+ T cells sorted from blood. The receptors here all came from a man aged 18 to 35 in good health.

This clone appeared a single time. The gene calls are TRBV9 and TRBJ2-1; 8 nucleotides align to TRBD2. Trimming removed 5 bases from V and 3 bases from J; junction bases left unmatched: 7. The CDR3 is made up of 15 amino acids. CDR1 is SGDLS and CDR2 is YYNGEE in the germline V gene. The CDR3 region is CASRPGLDFYNEQFF. The CDR3 DNA sequence: TGTGCCAGCAGACCGGGACTAGACTTCTACAATGAGCAGTTCTTC.

CDR3 region: CASRGLAGVKPYEQYF. Here the CDR3 DNA reads TGTGCCAGCAGGGGACTAGCGGGAGTAAAACCCTACGAGCAGTACTTC. V gene TRBV25-1 combines with J gene TRBJ2-7, with 14 bases aligning to TRBD2. The germline gives CDR1 MGHDK, CDR2 SYGVNS. This CDR3 has 16 amino acids. The V and J ends lost 6 bases and 2 bases, in that order; junction bases with no gene match: 6.

The chain uses TRBV7-9 and TRBJ1-4; 7 nucleotides align to TRBD1. CDR3 length: 12 residues. The germline V gene has CDR1 SEHNR and CDR2 FQNEAQ (reference sequence). The J segment lost 7 bases and the V segment lost 5 bases, leaving 1 base of the junction unmatched. As DNA, the CDR3 is TGTGCCAGCAGCGGGGACAGTGAAAAACTGTTTTTT. This encodes CASSGDSEKLFF.

This chain links TRBV2 with TRBJ2-1; 10 bases line up with TRBD2. The J segment lost 3 bases and the V segment lost 3 bases, leaving 11 bases of the junction unmatched. Per germline, CDR1 SNHLY and CDR2 FYNNEI. The CDR3 covers 18 residues. CDR3 DNA: TGTGCCAGCAGTGAGATAGCGGGGGGAACCCGGTTCTACAATGAGCAGTTCTTC. As protein: CASSEIAGGTRFYNEQFF.

This clone was found a few times. The chain combines TRBV5-6 with TRBJ1-2; maybe TRBD1 (6 bases). V lost 0 bases and J lost 7, with 13 bases in between. Looked up from germline, CDR1 is SGHDT and CDR2 is YYEEEE. This CDR3 contains 14 residues. DNA for the CDR3: TGTGCCAGCAGCTTGGGACAGGTAACGGGTGGCTACACCTTC. Translation: CASSLGQVTGGYTF.

This chain joins TRBV5-6 and TRBJ1-1, with 7 bases lining up with TRBD1. This CDR3 is built from 14 residues. V trimming: 3 bases; J trimming: 5 bases; junction bases outside the gene matches: 7. Germline lookup yields CDR1 SGHDT and CDR2 YYEEEE. This CDR3 reads CASSSTGFVTEAFF. The CDR3 DNA is TGTGCCAGCAGCTCGACAGGGTTTGTTACTGAAGCTTTCTTT.

The V and J genes are TRBV29-1 and TRBJ2-2; D remains unclear. Trimming cost V 4 bases and J 3 bases, with 9 bases left between them. The germline V gene has CDR1 SQVTM and CDR2 ANQGSEA. The CDR3 covers 13 residues. In DNA, the CDR3 is TGCAGCGTTGGGTTATTAGACACCGGGGAGCTGTTTTTT. It translates to CSVGLLDTGELFF.

This clone was seen only once. The chain has TRBV30 and TRBJ1-1; 7 bases fit TRBD1. The V and J ends lost 5 bases and 3 bases, in that order; junction bases with no gene match: 3. Germline lookup yields CDR1 GTSNPN and CDR2 SVGIG (reference sequence). This CDR3 has 12 residues. The CDR3 DNA is TGTGCCTGGGAAACAGGGGACACTGAAGCTTTCTTT. This codes for CAWETGDTEAFF.

CDR3 region: CASSLRATYEQYF. The CDR3 DNA follows: TGTGCCAGTAGTTTGCGGGCGACCTACGAGCAGTACTTC. This chain joins TRBV19 and TRBJ2-7; D is possibly TRBD2 (5 bases). The V gene lost 5 bases and the J gene lost 2 bases, with 10 bases spanning the gap. The CDR3 has 13 amino acids. The germline V gene has CDR1 LNHDA and CDR2 SQIVND (reference sequence).

This chain links TRBV5-1 with TRBJ2-2; the D is unclear. The CDR3 spans 14 residues. The V end was cut by 7 bases, the J end by 6 bases, with 16 bases between. Looked up from germline, CDR1 is SGHRS and CDR2 is YFSETQ. As DNA, the CDR3 is TGCGCCAGCCGCCCTTTCGATCGGCCCGGGGAGCTGTTTTTT. As protein: CASRPFDRPGELFF.